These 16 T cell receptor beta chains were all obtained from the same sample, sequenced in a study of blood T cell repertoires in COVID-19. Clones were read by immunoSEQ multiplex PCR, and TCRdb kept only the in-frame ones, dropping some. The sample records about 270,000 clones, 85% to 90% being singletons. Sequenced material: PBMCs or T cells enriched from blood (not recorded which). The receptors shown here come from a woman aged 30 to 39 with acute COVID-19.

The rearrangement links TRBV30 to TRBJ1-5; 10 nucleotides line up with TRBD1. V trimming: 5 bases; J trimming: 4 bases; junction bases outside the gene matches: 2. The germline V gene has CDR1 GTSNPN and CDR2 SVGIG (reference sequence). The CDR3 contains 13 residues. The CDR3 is CAWAGQGNQPQHF. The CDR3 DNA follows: TGTGCCTGGGCGGGACAGGGGAATCAGCCCCAGCATTTT.

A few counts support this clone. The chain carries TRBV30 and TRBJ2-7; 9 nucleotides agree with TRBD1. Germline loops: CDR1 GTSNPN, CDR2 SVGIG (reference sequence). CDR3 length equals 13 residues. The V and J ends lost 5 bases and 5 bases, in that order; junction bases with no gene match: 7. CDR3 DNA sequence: TGTGCCTGGGCCGGGACAGGGCCCCACGAGCAGTACTTC. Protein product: CAWAGTGPHEQYF.

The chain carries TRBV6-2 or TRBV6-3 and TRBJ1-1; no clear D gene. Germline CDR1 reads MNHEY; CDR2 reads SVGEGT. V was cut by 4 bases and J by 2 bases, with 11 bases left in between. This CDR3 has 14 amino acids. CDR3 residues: CASSLPQTNTEAFF. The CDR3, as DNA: TGTGCCAGCAGTTTACCTCAAACAAACACTGAAGCTTTCTTT.

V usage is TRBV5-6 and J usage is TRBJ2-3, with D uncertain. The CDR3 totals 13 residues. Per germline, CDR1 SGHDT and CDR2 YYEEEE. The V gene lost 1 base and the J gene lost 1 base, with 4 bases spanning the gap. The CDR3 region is CASSLRGTDTQYF. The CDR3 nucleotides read TGTGCCAGCAGCTTGCGAGGCACAGATACGCAGTATTTT.

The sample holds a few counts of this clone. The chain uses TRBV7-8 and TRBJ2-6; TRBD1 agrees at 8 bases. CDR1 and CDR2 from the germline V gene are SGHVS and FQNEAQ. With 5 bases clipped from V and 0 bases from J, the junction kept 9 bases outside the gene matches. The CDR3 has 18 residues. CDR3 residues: CASSLGTGSRSGANVLTF. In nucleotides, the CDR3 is TGTGCCAGCAGCCTAGGGACAGGATCCCGCTCTGGGGCCAACGTCCTGACTTTC.

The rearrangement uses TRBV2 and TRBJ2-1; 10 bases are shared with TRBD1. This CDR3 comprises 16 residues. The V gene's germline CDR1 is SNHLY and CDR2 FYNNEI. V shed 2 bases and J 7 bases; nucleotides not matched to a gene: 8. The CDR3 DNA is TGTGCCAGCAGTGAACAAGGACAGGGGGGTCTGAATGAGCAGTTCTTC. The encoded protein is CASSEQGQGGLNEQFF.

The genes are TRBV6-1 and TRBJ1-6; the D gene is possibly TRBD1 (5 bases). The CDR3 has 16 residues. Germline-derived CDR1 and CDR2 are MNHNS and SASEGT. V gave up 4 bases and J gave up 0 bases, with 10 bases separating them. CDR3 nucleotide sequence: TGTGCCAGCAGTGTGCGGGACGCCTCCTATAATTCACCCCTCCACTTT. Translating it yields CASSVRDASYNSPLHF.

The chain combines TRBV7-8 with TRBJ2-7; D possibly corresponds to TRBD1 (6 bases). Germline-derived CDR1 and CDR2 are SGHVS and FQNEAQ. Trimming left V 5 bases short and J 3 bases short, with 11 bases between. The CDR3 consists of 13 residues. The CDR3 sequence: CASSRDTLYEQYF. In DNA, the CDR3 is TGTGCCAGCAGCCGGGACACCCTCTACGAGCAGTACTTC.

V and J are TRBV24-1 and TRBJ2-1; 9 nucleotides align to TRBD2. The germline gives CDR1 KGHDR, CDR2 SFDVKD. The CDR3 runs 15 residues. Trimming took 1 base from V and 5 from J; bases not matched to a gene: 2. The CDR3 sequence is CATSDLAGGNNEQFF. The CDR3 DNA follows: TGTGCCACCAGTGATTTAGCGGGAGGAAACAATGAGCAGTTCTTC.

The CDR3 protein is CASSVTGWTGTTYEQYF. Here the CDR3 DNA reads TGTGCCAGCAGTGTTACCGGTTGGACAGGGACCACCTACGAGCAGTACTTC. The V call is TRBV28, the J call TRBJ2-7; 8 bases match TRBD1. This CDR3 has 17 amino acids. Germline V gives CDR1 MDHEN, CDR2 SYDVKM. With V trimmed by 5 bases and J by 2 bases, 14 bases remained unmatched.

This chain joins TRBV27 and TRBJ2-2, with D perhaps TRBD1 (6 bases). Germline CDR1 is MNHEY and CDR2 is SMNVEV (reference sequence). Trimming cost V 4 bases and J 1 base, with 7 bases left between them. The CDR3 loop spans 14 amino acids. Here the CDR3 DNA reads TGTGCCAGCAGTTCGGGACAGAACACCGGGGAGCTGTTTTTT. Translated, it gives CASSSGQNTGELFF.

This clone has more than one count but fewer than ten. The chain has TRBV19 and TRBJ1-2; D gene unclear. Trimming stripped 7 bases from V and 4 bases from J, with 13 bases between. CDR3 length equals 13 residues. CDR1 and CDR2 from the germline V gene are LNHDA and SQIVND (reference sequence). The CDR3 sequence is CASTPGDSYGYTF. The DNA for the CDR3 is TGTGCCAGTACTCCCGGGGATTCCTATGGCTACACCTTC.

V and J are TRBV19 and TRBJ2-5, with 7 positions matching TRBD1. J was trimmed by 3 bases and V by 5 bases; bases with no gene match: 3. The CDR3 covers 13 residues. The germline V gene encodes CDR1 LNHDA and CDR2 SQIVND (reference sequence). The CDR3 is CASSLDREETQYF. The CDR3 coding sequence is TGTGCCAGTAGTCTTGACAGGGAAGAGACCCAGTACTTC.

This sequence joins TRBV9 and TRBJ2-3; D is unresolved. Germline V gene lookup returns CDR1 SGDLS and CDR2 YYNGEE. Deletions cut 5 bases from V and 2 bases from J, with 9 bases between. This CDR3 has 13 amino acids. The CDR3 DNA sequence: TGTGCCAGCAGGAGGTCATCCACAGATACGCAGTATTTT. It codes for CASRRSSTDTQYF.

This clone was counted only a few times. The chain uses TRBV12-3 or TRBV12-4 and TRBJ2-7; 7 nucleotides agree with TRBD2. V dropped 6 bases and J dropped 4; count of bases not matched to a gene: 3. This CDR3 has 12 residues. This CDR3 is CASSSGGYEQYF. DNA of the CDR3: TGTGCCAGCAGCTCGGGGGGATACGAGCAGTACTTC.

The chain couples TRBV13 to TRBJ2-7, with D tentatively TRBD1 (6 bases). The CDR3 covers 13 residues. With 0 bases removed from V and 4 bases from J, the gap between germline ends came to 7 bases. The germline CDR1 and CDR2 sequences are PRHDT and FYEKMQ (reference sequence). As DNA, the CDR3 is TGTGCCAGCAGCTTAGGCCAGGGGTACGAGCAGTACTTC. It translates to CASSLGQGYEQYF.